Listed here are 8 T cell receptor beta chains from one sample, sequenced in a study of CD4 T cells in relation to SARS-CoV-2 and coronaviruses. Profiled with immunoSEQ multiplex PCR; TCRdb holds only in-frame clones, not every one. The table lists some 29,000 clones, more than 75% of them singletons. These receptors are not linked to any known antigen. Before the COVID-19 pandemic, during about 2011-2019, CD4+ T cells were taken from unexposed donors. CD4+ T cells were isolated from the cells after about 11 days of culture. Sequencing was performed on CD4+ T cells from PBMCs, cultured in vitro. These receptors came from a human donor in good health.

The chain is built from TRBV7-9 and TRBJ2-2, with 8 positions matching TRBD1. From germline, CDR1 is SEHNR and CDR2 FQNEAQ (reference sequence). V gave up 5 bases and J gave up 6 bases; unmatched junction bases: 2. The CDR3 has 13 residues. CDR3 in DNA: TGTGCCAGCAGCCAGACAGGGGCCGGGGAGCTGTTTTTT. It translates to CASSQTGAGELFF.

This clone appeared once. The rearrangement links TRBV7-9 to TRBJ2-3, with D perhaps matching TRBD2 (5 bases). The CDR3 runs 15 residues. With 0 bases removed from V and 0 bases from J, the gap between germline ends came to 7 bases. CDR1 and CDR2 (germline): SEHNR, FQNEAQ (reference sequence). The DNA for the CDR3 is TGTGCCAGCAGCTTAGCCGGGGTTAGCACAGATACGCAGTATTTT. Translation gives CASSLAGVSTDTQYF.

The J gene is TRBJ1-1, the V gene TRBV14; D gene ambiguous. CDR1 is SGHDN and CDR2 is FVKESK in the germline V gene. V was pared by 6 bases and J by 9 bases, with 14 bases between. CDR3 size: 12 residues. CDR3 protein: CASRIGTGQAFF. CDR3 DNA sequence: TGTGCCAGCAGGATTGGTACGGGCCAAGCTTTCTTT.

The chain is built from TRBV18 and TRBJ2-7; 8 positions agree with TRBD1. This CDR3 contains 13 residues. The ends lost 3 bases at V and 7 bases at J; junction bases unmatched: 5. In germline, CDR1 is KGHSH, CDR2 LQKENI. CDR3 amino acids: CASSPARGREQYF. The CDR3 DNA is TGTGCCAGCTCACCGGCCAGGGGGCGTGAGCAGTACTTC.

The chain has TRBV18 and TRBJ2-1, with D maybe TRBD2 (6 bases). The CDR3 totals 17 residues. Trimming removed 6 bases from V and 4 bases from J, with 22 bases in between. Germline loops: CDR1 KGHSH, CDR2 LQKENI. CDR3 in amino acids: CASSPGRAGGAYNEQFF. CDR3 in DNA: TGTGCCAGCTCTCCCGGGCGAGCCGGCGGGGCTTACAATGAGCAGTTCTTC.

This clone was seen a handful of times. V usage is TRBV6-2 or TRBV6-3 and J usage is TRBJ2-1, with D possibly TRBD1 on 5 matching bases. The CDR3 is 14 amino acids. Trimming removed 4 bases at V and 7 bases at J, with 14 bases between. Looked up from germline, CDR1 is MNHEY and CDR2 is SVGEGT. The CDR3 region is CASSLGQGSNEQFF. The CDR3 DNA follows: TGTGCCAGCAGTTTGGGGCAGGGCTCTAATGAGCAGTTCTTC.

J is TRBJ1-1 and V is TRBV9; D is perhaps TRBD1 (5 bases). This CDR3 has 14 amino acids. Trimming took off 4 bases at V and 4 bases at J, with 14 bases between the two ends. Germline CDR1 and CDR2: SGDLS and YYNGEE. CDR3 residues: CASSSQWGSTEAFF. The CDR3 DNA reads as TGTGCCAGCAGCTCCCAGTGGGGGTCCACTGAAGCTTTCTTT.

CDR3 in amino acids: CASSLVGETQYF. CDR3 nucleotides: TGTGCCAGCAGCTTAGTGGGGGAGACCCAGTACTTC. The rearrangement joins TRBV11-3 to TRBJ2-5, with D uncertain. Germline V gene lookup returns CDR1 SGHNT and CDR2 YENEEA. The CDR3 sequence is 12 residues long. Trimming removed 1 base at V and 5 bases at J, with 5 bases between. The variable domain in full, completed from reference TRBV11-3 and TRBJ2-5, reads EAGVVQSPRYKIIEKKQPVAFWCNPISGHNTLYWYLQNLGQGPELLIRYENEEAVDDSQLPKDRFSAERLKGVDSTLKIQPAELGDSAVYLCASSLVGETQYFGPGTRLLVL.